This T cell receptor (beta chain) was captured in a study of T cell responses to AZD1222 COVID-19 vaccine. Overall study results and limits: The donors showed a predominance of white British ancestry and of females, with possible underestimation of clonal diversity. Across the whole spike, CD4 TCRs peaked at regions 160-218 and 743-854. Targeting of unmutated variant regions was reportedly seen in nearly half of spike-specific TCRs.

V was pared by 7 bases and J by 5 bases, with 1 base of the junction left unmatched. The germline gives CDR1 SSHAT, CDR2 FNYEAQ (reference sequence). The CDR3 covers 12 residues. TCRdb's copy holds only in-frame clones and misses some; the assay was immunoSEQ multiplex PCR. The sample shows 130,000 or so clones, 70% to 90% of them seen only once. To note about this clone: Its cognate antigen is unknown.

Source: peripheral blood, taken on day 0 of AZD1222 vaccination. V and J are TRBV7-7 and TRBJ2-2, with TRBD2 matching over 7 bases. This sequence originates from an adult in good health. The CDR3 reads CASMGGTGELFF. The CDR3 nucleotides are TGTGCCAGCATGGGGGGGACCGGGGAGCTGTTTTTT.